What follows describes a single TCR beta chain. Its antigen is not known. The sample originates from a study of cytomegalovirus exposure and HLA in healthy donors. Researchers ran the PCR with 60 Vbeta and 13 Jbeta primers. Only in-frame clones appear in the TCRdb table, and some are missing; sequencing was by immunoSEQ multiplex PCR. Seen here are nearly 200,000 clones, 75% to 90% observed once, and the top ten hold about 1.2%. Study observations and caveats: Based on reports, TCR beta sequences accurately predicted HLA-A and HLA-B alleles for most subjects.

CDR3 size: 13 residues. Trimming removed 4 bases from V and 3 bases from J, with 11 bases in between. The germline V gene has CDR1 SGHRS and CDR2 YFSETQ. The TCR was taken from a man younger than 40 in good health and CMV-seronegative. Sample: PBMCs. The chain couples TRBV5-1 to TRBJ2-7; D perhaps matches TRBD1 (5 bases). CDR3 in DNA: TGCGCCAGCAGCGTACCAGGGAACTACGAGCAGTACTTC. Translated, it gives CASSVPGNYEQYF.